The 5 T cell receptor beta chains below all came from one sample that was sequenced in a study of response to subunit inactivated influenza vaccine. A single record per CDR3 protein comes from TCRdb applying MiXCR to the RT-PCR reads. The sample records approximately 520,000 distinct CDR3 sequences, more than 15% being singletons. Source: CD4+ T cells sorted from PBMCs, taken 23 months after vaccination. These TCRs come from a man in his fifties or sixties who received an inactivated influenza vaccine.

The rearrangement uses TRBV11-2 and TRBJ2-7; D unresolved. Germline assignment: CDR1 SGHAT and CDR2 FQNNGV. The CDR3 covers 16 residues. V shed 1 base and J shed 0 bases, with 13 bases lying between them. CDR3 in DNA: TGTGCCAGCAGCTTAGTACACACTCTTGGCTCCTACGAGCAGTACTTC. This translates into CASSLVHTLGSYEQYF.

In its sample, this clonotype was seen a few times. This chain uses TRBV7-2 with TRBJ2-1, with 10 bases that match TRBD2. V trimming: 7 bases; J trimming: 4 bases; junction bases outside the gene matches: 7. Germline V CDR1 and CDR2: SGHTA, FQGNSA. This CDR3 is 15 amino acids long. The CDR3 region has the DNA TGTGCCAGCAACGCCCTAGCGGGAGAGTACAATGAGCAGTTCTTC. Encoded protein: CASNALAGEYNEQFF.

The CDR3 is CSAQTRTLYTGELFF. In nucleotides, the CDR3 is TGCAGTGCCCAAACGCGGACCCTTTACACCGGGGAGCTGTTTTTT. V gene TRBV20-1 combines with J gene TRBJ2-2; D gene ambiguous. The CDR3 runs 15 residues. Germline V gene lookup returns CDR1 DFQATT and CDR2 SNEGSKA (reference sequence). The V end lost 6 bases, the J end lost 3 bases, and 17 bases lay between the germline ends.

On this clonotype itself: Without the conserved terminal phenylalanine or tryptophan, this CDR3 likely stems from a read error. The chain employs TRBV20-1 and TRBJ2-7; the match to TRBD2 covers 12 bases. Germline assignment: CDR1 DFQATT and CDR2 SNEGSKA (reference sequence). The ends lost 6 bases at V and 2 bases at J; junction bases unmatched: 5. The CDR3 extends over 14 amino acids. The DNA of the CDR3 is TGCAGTGCCCGCGGACTAGCGGGACCCTACGAGCAGTACCTC. As protein: CSARGLAGPYEQYL.

This clonotype has more than one count but fewer than ten. J is TRBJ2-1 and V is TRBV4-3; TRBD2 is a possible D gene (6 bases). Trimming cost V 0 bases and J 2 bases, with 11 bases left between them. The CDR3 is 16 amino acids. Looked up from germline, CDR1 is LGHNA and CDR2 is YSLEER. This CDR3 reads CASSQDDGRAYNEQFF. The CDR3 DNA reads TGCGCCAGCAGCCAAGATGACGGGAGAGCCTACAATGAGCAGTTCTTC.